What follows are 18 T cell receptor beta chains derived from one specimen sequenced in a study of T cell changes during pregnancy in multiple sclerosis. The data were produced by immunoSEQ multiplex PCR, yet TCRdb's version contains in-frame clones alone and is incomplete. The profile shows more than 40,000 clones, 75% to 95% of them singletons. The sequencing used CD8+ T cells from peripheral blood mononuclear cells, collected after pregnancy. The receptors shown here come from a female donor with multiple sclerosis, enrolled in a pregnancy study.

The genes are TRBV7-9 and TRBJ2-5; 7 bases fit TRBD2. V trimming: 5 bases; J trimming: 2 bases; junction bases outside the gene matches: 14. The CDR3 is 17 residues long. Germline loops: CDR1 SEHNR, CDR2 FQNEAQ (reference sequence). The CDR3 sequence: CASSPWGGDLPQETQYF. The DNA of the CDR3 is TGTGCCAGCAGCCCCTGGGGGGGAGATCTCCCACAAGAGACCCAGTACTTC.

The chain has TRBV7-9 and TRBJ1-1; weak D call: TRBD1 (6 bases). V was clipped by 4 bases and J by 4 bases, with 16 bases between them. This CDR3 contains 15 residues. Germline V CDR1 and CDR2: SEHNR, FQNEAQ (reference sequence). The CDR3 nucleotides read TGTGCCAGCAGCTCAGGACAGCGGATAAGCACTGAAGCTTTCTTT. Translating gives CASSSGQRISTEAFF.

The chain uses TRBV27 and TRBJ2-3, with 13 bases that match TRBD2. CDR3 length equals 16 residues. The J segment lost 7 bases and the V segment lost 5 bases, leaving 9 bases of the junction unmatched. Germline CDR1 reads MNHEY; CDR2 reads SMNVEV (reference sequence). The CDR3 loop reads CASSTLAGGPTHTQYF. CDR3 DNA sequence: TGTGCCAGCAGTACACTAGCGGGAGGGCCGACCCATACGCAGTATTTT.

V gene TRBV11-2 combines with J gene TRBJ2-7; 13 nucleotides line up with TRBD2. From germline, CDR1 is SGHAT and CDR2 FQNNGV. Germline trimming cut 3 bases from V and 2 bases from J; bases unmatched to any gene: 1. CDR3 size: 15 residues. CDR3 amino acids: CASSFGLAGAYEQYF. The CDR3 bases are TGTGCCAGCAGCTTCGGACTAGCGGGGGCCTACGAGCAGTACTTC.

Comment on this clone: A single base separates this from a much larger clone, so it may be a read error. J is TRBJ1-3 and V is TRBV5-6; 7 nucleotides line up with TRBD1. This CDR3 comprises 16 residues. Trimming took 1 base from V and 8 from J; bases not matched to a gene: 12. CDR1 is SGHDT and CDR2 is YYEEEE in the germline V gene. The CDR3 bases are TGTGCCAGCAGCTTGACCCTGAGGGGGCCCCGGGACACCATATATTTT. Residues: CASSLTLRGPRDTIYF.

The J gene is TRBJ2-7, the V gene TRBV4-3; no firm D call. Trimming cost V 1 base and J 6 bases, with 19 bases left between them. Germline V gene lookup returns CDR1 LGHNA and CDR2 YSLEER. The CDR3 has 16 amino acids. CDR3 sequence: CASSQVLGQVSIEQYF. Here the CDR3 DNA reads TGCGCCAGCAGCCAAGTGCTGGGCCAAGTCAGTATCGAGCAGTACTTC.

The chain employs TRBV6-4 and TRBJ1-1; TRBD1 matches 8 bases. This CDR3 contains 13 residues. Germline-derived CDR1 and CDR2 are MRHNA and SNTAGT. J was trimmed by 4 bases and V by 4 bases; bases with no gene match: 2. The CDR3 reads CASSAGGRTEAFF. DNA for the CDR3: TGTGCCAGCAGTGCAGGGGGCCGCACTGAAGCTTTCTTT.

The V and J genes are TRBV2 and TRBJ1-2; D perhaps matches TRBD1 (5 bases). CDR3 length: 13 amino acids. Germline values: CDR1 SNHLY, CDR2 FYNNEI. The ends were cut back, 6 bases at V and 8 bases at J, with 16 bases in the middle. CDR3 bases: TGTGCCAGCAGCGACGTCCGACAGAAAGGCTACACCTTC. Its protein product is CASSDVRQKGYTF.

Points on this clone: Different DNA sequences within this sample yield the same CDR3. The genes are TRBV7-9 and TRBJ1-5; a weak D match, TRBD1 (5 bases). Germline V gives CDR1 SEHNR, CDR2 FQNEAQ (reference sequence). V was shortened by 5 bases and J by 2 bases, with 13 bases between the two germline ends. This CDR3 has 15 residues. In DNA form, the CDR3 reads TGTGCCAGCAGCCCGAGGGGAGGTGGCAATCAGCCCCAGCATTTT. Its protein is CASSPRGGGNQPQHF.

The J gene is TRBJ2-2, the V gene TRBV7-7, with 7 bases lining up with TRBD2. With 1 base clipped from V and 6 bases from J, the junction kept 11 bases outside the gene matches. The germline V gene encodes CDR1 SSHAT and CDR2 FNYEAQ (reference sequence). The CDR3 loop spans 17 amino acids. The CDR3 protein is CASSLGSPGGSAGELFF. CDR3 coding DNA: TGTGCCAGCAGCTTAGGGTCACCGGGGGGATCCGCCGGGGAGCTGTTTTTT.

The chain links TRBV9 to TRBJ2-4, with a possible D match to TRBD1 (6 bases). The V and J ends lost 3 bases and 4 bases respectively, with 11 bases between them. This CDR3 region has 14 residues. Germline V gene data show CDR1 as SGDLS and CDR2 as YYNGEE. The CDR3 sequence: CASSAWDNKNIQYF. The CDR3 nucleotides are TGTGCCAGCAGCGCTTGGGACAATAAAAACATTCAGTACTTC.

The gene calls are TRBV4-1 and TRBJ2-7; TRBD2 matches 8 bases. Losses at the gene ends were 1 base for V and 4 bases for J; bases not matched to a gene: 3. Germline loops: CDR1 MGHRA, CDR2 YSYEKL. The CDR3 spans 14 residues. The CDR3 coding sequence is TGCGCCAGCAGCCAAGCACTAGCGGAGTACGAGCAGTACTTC. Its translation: CASSQALAEYEQYF.

This CDR3 reads CASSFEPLAGEDNEQFF. CDR3 sequence (DNA): TGTGCCAGCAGCTTTGAACCACTAGCGGGAGAGGACAATGAGCAGTTCTTC. The chain links TRBV7-6 to TRBJ2-1; 11 positions match TRBD2. The trim removed 3 bases at V and 5 bases at J, leaving 9 bases unmatched. This CDR3 comprises 17 residues. From germline, CDR1 is SGHVS and CDR2 FNYEAQ.

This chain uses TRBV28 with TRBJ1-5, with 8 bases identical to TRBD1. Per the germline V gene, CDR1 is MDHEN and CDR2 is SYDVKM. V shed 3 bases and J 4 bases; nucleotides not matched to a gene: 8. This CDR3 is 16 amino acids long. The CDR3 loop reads CASSFPGGLGNQPQHF. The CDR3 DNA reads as TGTGCCAGCAGTTTCCCAGGGGGCCTGGGGAATCAGCCCCAGCATTTT.

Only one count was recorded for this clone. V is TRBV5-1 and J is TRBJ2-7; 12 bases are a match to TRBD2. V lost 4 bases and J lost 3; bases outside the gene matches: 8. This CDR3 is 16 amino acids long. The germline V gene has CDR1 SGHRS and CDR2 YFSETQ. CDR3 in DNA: TGCGCCAGCAGCCCCCCGGGGACTAGCGGGTACTACGAGCAGTACTTC. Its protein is CASSPPGTSGYYEQYF.

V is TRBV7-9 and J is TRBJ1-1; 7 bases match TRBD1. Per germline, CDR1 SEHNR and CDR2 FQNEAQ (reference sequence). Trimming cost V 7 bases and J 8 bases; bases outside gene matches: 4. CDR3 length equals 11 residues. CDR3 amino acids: CASTLQGEAFF. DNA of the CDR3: TGTGCCAGCACCCTACAGGGGGAAGCTTTCTTT.

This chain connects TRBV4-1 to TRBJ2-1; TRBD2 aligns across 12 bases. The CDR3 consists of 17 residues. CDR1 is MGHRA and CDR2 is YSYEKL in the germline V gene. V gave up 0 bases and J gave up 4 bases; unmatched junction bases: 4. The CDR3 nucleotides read TGCGCCAGCAGCCAAGACGGGACTAGCGGGTATTACAATGAGCAGTTCTTC. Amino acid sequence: CASSQDGTSGYYNEQFF.

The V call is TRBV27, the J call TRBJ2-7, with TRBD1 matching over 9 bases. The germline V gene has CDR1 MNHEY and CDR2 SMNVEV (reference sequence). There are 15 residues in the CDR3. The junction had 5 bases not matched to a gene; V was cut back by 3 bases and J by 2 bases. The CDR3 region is CASSLAGQGTYEQYF. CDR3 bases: TGTGCCAGCAGTTTGGCGGGACAGGGAACCTACGAGCAGTACTTC.